The 21 T cell receptor beta chains listed next were all sequenced from one sample in a study of T cells after yellow fever vaccination. TCRdb reprocessed the 5' RACE reads via MiXCR and lists one record per CDR3 protein. The table lists 300,000 to 400,000 distinct CDR3 sequences, about 12% of them singletons. This sample comprised CD4+ T cells sorted from PBMCs, obtained 15 days after the yellow fever booster vaccination. These receptors all come from a young man who received the YFV17D yellow fever vaccine.

Only a few counts were recorded for this clonotype. This chain uses TRBV24-1 with TRBJ2-6, with 9 bases fitting TRBD1. Germline-derived CDR1 and CDR2 are KGHDR and SFDVKD. Trimming took 2 bases from V and 4 from J; bases not matched to a gene: 8. This CDR3 comprises 18 residues. CDR3 residues: CATSDSQGARTGANVLTF. CDR3 nucleotides: TGTGCCACCAGTGATTCACAGGGGGCTAGGACCGGGGCCAACGTCCTGACTTTC.

This clonotype has a count of ten or more. The chain recombines TRBV12-3 or TRBV12-4 with TRBJ1-6; 10 bases are shared with TRBD1. The CDR3 sequence is 15 residues long. V shed 8 bases and J 6 bases; nucleotides not matched to a gene: 7. CDR3 residues: CASRTGTGVNSPLHF. In DNA form, the CDR3 reads TGTGCCAGCCGTACCGGGACAGGGGTTAATTCACCCCTCCACTTT.

This clonotype was detected only a few times. The rearrangement uses TRBV4-2 and TRBJ1-4; D perhaps matches TRBD1 (5 bases). The CDR3 sequence is 15 residues long. Germline CDR1 and CDR2: LGHNA and YNFKEQ. V was shortened by 6 bases and J by 6 bases, with 17 bases between the two germline ends. Here the CDR3 reads CASRKKGSGDEKLFF. Here the CDR3 DNA reads TGTGCCAGCAGGAAAAAGGGGTCCGGGGATGAAAAACTGTTTTTT.

The V and J genes are TRBV25-1 and TRBJ1-2, with D maybe TRBD1 (6 bases). Germline-derived CDR1 and CDR2 are MGHDK and SYGVNS. The CDR3 has 16 amino acids. Between the trimmed V and J ends, which lost 3 bases and 8 bases, there was a span of 22 bases. CDR3 loop: CASSEAHREGRLGYTF. CDR3 DNA: TGTGCCAGCAGTGAGGCGCACAGGGAAGGTCGCCTGGGCTACACCTTC.

V gene TRBV11-2 combines with J gene TRBJ1-5; D unresolved. CDR3 length: 13 amino acids. V was clipped by 1 base and J by 4 bases, with 5 bases between them. CDR1 and CDR2 (germline): SGHAT, FQNNGV. The CDR3 nucleotides read TGTGCCAGCAGCTTAGTTGAAAATCAGCCCCAGCATTTT. Protein product: CASSLVENQPQHF.

The V call is TRBV19, the J call TRBJ1-2; maybe TRBD1 (5 bases). The CDR3 loop spans 12 amino acids. Trimming pared 1 base from V and 8 bases from J, leaving 8 bases between. CDR1 is LNHDA, CDR2 SQIVND, per germline (reference sequence). The CDR3 loop is CASSIGRDGYTF. DNA of the CDR3: TGTGCCAGTAGTATAGGGAGGGACGGCTACACCTTC.

This clonotype has only a few counts. The V gene is TRBV19, the J gene TRBJ2-1, with D possibly TRBD1 on 5 matching bases. The CDR3 loop spans 13 amino acids. In germline, CDR1 is LNHDA, CDR2 SQIVND (reference sequence). V gave up 5 bases and J gave up 4 bases, with 9 bases separating them. CDR3 DNA: TGTGCCAGTAGTGCCAGGGCTTACAATGAGCAGTTCTTC. This gives the protein CASSARAYNEQFF.

This clonotype was detected a few times. The V and J genes are TRBV18 and TRBJ1-1; D uncertain. The CDR3 is 14 residues long. V dropped 3 bases and J dropped 0 bases, with 8 bases sitting between them. The V gene's germline CDR1 is KGHSH and CDR2 LQKENI. The CDR3 sequence is CASSPSALNTEAFF. CDR3 DNA: TGTGCCAGCTCACCCTCGGCCCTGAACACTGAAGCTTTCTTT.

This clonotype was recorded a few times. The chain couples TRBV4-2 to TRBJ1-6; D may be TRBD1 (5 bases). CDR1 and CDR2 from the germline V gene are LGHNA and YNFKEQ. CDR3 length: 14 residues. Trimming cost V 2 bases and J 10 bases, with 12 bases left between them. The CDR3 is CASSQFRVGSPLHF. CDR3 nucleotide sequence: TGTGCCAGCAGCCAATTCAGGGTTGGCTCACCCCTCCACTTT.

This clonotype appeared a few times. In DNA, the CDR3 is TGTGCCAGCAGTTTAGGGACAGGGGTTTCGAACGAGCAGTACGTC. This translates into CASSLGTGVSNEQYV. This sequence joins TRBV28 and TRBJ2-7; 10 nucleotides match TRBD1. In germline, CDR1 is MDHEN, CDR2 SYDVKM. Trimming took 2 bases from V and 5 from J; bases not matched to a gene: 6. This CDR3 contains 15 residues.

This clonotype was counted between two and nine times. V is TRBV2 and J is TRBJ2-4; D remains unclear. V was cut by 7 bases and J by 6 bases, with 10 bases left in between. Germline CDR1 and CDR2: SNHLY and FYNNEI. The CDR3 totals 12 residues. CDR3 amino acids: CASTGAPNIQYF. The CDR3 nucleotides are TGTGCCAGCACGGGCGCCCCAAACATTCAGTACTTC.

The rearrangement joins TRBV25-1 to TRBJ2-5; no clear D gene. The CDR3 has 14 residues. Germline CDR1 and CDR2: MGHDK and SYGVNS. V was trimmed by 2 bases and J by 2 bases, leaving 9 bases between them. The CDR3 coding sequence is TGTGCCAGCAGTGAAGGCCAGCTGCAAGAGACCCAGTACTTC. Translating it yields CASSEGQLQETQYF.

This sequence joins TRBV7-2 and TRBJ1-3, with D unclear. The CDR3 runs to 16 residues. V shed 0 bases and J shed 0 bases, with 9 bases lying between them. Germline V gene lookup returns CDR1 SGHTA and CDR2 FQGNSA. CDR3 bases: TGTGCCAGCAGCTTAGCCGGGCCGTTCTCTGGAAACACCATATATTTT. Protein sequence: CASSLAGPFSGNTIYF.

This clonotype was picked up many times. Sequence at one end of the junction differs from germline and may be a read error. The chain couples TRBV5-1 to TRBJ2-3; 10 bases line up with TRBD2. From germline, CDR1 is SGHRS and CDR2 YFSETQ. The CDR3 is 14 residues long. The CDR3 DNA follows: TGTGCCAGCAGCTTAGCGGGGGGCGCGGATACGCAGTATTTT. It translates to CASSLAGGADTQYF.

There are a few counts of this clonotype. The rearrangement links TRBV7-8 to TRBJ1-3; D not certain. Deletions cut 1 base from V and 4 bases from J, with 8 bases between. The germline V gene has CDR1 SGHVS and CDR2 FQNEAQ. This CDR3 is 14 amino acids long. The CDR3: CASSLEGVGNTIYF. Written as DNA, the CDR3 is TGTGCCAGCAGCTTAGAGGGTGTGGGAAACACCATATATTTT.

This clonotype turned up a few times. The chain employs TRBV19 and TRBJ2-3; D may match TRBD1 or TRBD2 (5 bases each). Germline-derived CDR1 and CDR2 are LNHDA and SQIVND (reference sequence). The CDR3 loop spans 15 amino acids. Trimming removed 3 bases from V and 2 bases from J, with 12 bases in between. This CDR3 is CASSIGASNTDTQYF. The CDR3 nucleotides read TGTGCCAGTAGTATCGGGGCTAGCAACACAGATACGCAGTATTTT.

The chain is built from TRBV7-2 and TRBJ2-5, with D unresolved. Germline-derived CDR1 and CDR2 are SGHTA and FQGNSA. This CDR3 contains 12 residues. With 6 bases removed from V and 5 bases from J, the gap between germline ends came to 10 bases. The CDR3 sequence is CASSYRRETQYF. The CDR3 DNA is TGTGCCAGCAGTTATCGTCGGGAGACCCAGTACTTC.

This chain links TRBV7-2 with TRBJ2-7; 8 bases line up with TRBD2. V shed 3 bases, J shed 4 bases, and the junction held 2 bases outside the gene matches. The CDR3 is 13 amino acids. Germline CDR1 reads SGHTA; CDR2 reads FQGNSA. CDR3 sequence (DNA): TGTGCCAGCAGCTTCAGCGGGGGTTACGAGCAGTACTTC. It yields the protein CASSFSGGYEQYF.

CDR3 region: CQGRDKRSGNTIYF. The CDR3 DNA follows: TGTCAGGGGCGGGACAAGAGATCTGGAAACACCATATATTTT. The rearrangement links TRBV6-8 to TRBJ1-3; D possibly corresponds to TRBD1 (6 bases). This CDR3 comprises 14 residues. Per germline, CDR1 MNHGY and CDR2 SAAAGT.

Here the CDR3 reads CASSPADKRDEAFF. The CDR3 DNA is TGTGCCAGCTCCCCCGCGGACAAGAGAGATGAAGCTTTCTTT. The V call is TRBV18, the J call TRBJ1-1, with D possibly matching TRBD1 (5 bases). CDR3 length: 14 amino acids. CDR1 is KGHSH, CDR2 LQKENI, per germline. V gave up 6 bases and J gave up 7 bases, with 18 bases separating them.

The chain joins TRBV4-3 to TRBJ2-3, with 8 bases fitting TRBD1. Germline loops: CDR1 LGHNA, CDR2 YSLEER. The ends lost 3 bases at V and 3 bases at J; junction bases unmatched: 8. CDR3 length: 16 residues. The CDR3 DNA is TGCGCCAGCAGCCAGCGACGGGACAGGCTAACAGATACGCAGTATTTT. Its protein product is CASSQRRDRLTDTQYF.